Detailed here is one T cell receptor beta chain. Its matching antigen is unknown. The data are from a study of shared clonotypes between healthy human individuals. Measured with immunoSEQ multiplex PCR; TCRdb has only the in-frame clones, and not every one. The sample includes some 2 million clones, about 95% seen only once; the top ten take 0.1% to 0.15%. Whole-study findings and limits: How much donors shared clonotypes was expected to be affected by sequencing depth.

Specimen: naive CD4+ T cells sorted from blood. Subset specified: CD45RA+ positively selected. The TCR sequence derives from a young man in good health.

CDR3 sequence reads: CASSFGLAGYQETQYF. The CDR3 bases are TGTGCCAGCAGCTTCGGACTAGCGGGATACCAAGAGACCCAGTACTTC. The rearrangement uses TRBV5-4 and TRBJ2-5, with 12 bases matching TRBD2. Losses at the gene ends were 2 bases for V and 0 bases for J; bases not matched to a gene: 2. The CDR3 has 16 residues. Germline-derived CDR1 and CDR2 are SGHNT and YYREEE (reference sequence). Based on the CDR3 plus reference TRBV5-4 and TRBJ2-5, the full variable domain is ETGVTQSPTHLIKTRGQQVTLRCSSQSGHNTVSWYQQALGQGPQFIFQYYREEENGRGNFPPRFSGLQFPNYSSELNVNALELDDSALYLCASSFGLAGYQETQYFGPGTRLLVL.